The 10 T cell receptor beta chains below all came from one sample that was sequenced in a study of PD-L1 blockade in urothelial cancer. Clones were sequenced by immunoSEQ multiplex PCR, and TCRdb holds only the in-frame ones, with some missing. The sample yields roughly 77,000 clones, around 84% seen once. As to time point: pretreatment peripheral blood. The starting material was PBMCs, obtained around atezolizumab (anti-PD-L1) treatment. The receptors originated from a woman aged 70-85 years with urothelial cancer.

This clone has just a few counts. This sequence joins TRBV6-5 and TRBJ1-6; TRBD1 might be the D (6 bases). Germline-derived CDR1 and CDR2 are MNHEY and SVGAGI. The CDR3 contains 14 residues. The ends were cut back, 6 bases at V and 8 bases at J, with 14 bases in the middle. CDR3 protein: CASRLTGLYSPLHF. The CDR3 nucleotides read TGTGCCAGCAGGCTAACAGGGCTGTATTCACCCCTCCACTTT.

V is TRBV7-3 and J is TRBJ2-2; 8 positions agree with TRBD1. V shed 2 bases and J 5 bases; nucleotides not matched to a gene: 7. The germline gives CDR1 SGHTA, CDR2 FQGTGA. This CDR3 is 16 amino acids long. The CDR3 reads CASSLSGGLGTGELFF. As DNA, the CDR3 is TGTGCCAGCAGCTTATCAGGGGGCTTGGGTACCGGGGAGCTGTTTTTT.

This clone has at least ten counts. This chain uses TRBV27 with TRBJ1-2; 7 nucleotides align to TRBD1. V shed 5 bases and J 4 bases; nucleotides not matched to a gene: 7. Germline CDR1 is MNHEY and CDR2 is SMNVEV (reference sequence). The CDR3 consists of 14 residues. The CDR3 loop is CASSQGGQSYGYTF. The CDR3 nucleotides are TGTGCCAGCAGTCAGGGGGGACAGAGCTATGGCTACACCTTC.

The CDR3 bases are TGTGCCAGCAGCTTAGGGGGGGCGGGGGCAGATACGCAGTATTTT. Translation: CASSLGGAGADTQYF. The chain links TRBV7-7 to TRBJ2-3; possible D gene TRBD2, 7 bases. Trimming took 1 base from V and 4 from J, leaving 12 bases between them. The CDR3 runs to 15 residues. Germline CDR1 is SSHAT and CDR2 is FNYEAQ (reference sequence).

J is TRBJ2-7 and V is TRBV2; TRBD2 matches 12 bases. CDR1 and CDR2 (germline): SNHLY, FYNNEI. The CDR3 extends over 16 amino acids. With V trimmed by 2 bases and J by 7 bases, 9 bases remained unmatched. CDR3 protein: CASSERELAGGGEQYF. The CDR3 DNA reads TGTGCCAGCAGTGAACGAGAACTAGCGGGAGGAGGGGAGCAGTACTTC. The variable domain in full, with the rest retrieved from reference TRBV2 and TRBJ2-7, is EPEVTQTPSHQVTQMGQEVILRCVPISNHLYFYWYRQILGQKVEFLVSFYNNEISEKSEIFDDQFSVERPDGSNFTLKIRSTKLEDSAMYFCASSERELAGGGEQYFGPGTRLTVT.

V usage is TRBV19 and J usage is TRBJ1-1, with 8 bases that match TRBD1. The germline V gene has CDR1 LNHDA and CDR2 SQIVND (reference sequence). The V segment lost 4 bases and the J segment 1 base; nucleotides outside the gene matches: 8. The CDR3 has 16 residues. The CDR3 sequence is CASSNPTGGANTEAFF. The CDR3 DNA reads TGTGCCAGTAGTAACCCAACAGGGGGTGCGAACACTGAAGCTTTCTTT.

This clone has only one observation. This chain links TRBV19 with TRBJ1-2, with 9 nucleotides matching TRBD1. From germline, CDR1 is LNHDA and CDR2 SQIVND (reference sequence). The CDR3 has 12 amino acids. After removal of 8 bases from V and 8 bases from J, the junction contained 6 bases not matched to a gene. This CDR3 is CASGDRVSGYTF. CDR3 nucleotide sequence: TGTGCCAGTGGGGACAGGGTGTCCGGCTACACCTTC.

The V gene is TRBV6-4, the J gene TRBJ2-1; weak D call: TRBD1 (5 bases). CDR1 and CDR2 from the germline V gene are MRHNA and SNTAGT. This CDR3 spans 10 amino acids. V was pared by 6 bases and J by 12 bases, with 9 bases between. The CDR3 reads CASRARGQFF. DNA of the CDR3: TGTGCCAGCAGAGCTAGGGGGCAGTTCTTC.

The CDR3 protein is CASSVDDGGQGYTF. CDR3 coding DNA: TGTGCCAGCAGCGTAGACGACGGGGGTCAGGGCTACACCTTC. The V gene is TRBV9, the J gene TRBJ1-2, with a tentative D call TRBD1 (5 bases). The CDR3 contains 14 residues. Trimming stripped 0 bases from V and 8 bases from J, with 14 bases between. Germline-derived CDR1 and CDR2 are SGDLS and YYNGEE.

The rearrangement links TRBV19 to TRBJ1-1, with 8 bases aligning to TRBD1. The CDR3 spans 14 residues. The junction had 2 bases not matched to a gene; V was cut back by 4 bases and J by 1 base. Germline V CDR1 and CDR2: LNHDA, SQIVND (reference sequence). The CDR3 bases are TGTGCCAGTAGTAGGGACAGGAAGAACACTGAAGCTTTCTTT. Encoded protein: CASSRDRKNTEAFF.